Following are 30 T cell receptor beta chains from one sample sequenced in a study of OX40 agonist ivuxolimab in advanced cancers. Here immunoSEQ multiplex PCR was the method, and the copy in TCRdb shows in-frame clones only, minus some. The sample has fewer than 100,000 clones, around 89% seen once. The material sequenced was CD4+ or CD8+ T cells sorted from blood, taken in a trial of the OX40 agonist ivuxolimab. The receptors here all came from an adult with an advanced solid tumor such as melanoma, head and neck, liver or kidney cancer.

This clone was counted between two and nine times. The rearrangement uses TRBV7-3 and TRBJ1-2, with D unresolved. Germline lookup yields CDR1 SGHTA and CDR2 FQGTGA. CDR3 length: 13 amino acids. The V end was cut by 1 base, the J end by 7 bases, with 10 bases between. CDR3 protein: CASSLSPGGGYTF. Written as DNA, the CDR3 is TGTGCCAGCAGCTTAAGCCCCGGCGGTGGCTACACCTTC.

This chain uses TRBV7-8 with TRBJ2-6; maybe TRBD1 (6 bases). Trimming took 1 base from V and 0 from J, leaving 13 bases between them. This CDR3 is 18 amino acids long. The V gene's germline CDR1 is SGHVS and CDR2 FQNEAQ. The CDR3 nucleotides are TGTGCCAGCAGCTTAGTCTCGCAGGGGAGCTCTGGGGCCAACGTCCTGACTTTC. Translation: CASSLVSQGSSGANVLTF.

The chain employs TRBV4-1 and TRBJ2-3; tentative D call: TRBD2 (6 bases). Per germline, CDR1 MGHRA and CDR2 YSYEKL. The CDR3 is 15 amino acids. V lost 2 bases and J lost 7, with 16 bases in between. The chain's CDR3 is CASSQTSKGTYTQYF. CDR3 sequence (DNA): TGCGCCAGCAGCCAAACATCGAAAGGGACTTATACGCAGTATTTT.

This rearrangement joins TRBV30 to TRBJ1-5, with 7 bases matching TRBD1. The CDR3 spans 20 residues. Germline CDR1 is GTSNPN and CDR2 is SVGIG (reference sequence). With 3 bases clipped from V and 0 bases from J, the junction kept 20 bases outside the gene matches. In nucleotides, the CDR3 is TGTGCCTGGAGGGCGAAAAGAAGGACAGGTAACCAGTTTAGCAATCAGCCCCAGCATTTT. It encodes CAWRAKRRTGNQFSNQPQHF.

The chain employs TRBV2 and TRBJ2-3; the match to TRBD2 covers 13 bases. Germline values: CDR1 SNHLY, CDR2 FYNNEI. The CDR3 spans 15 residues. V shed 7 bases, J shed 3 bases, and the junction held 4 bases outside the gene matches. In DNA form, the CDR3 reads TGTGCCAGCACCGGACTAGCGGGAGTAACAGATACGCAGTATTTT. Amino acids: CASTGLAGVTDTQYF.

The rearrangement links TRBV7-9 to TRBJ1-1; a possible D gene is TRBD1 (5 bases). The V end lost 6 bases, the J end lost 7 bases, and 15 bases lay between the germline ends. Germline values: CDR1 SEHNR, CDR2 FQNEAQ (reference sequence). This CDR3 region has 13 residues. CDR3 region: CASRVWGSNEAFF. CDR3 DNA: TGTGCCAGCAGAGTGTGGGGCAGCAATGAAGCTTTCTTT.

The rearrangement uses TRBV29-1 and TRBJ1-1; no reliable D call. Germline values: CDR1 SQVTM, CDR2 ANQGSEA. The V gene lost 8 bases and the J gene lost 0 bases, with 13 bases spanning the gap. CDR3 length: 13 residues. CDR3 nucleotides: TGCAGCCTAAAAAAAAGTTTGAACACTGAAGCTTTCTTT. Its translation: CSLKKSLNTEAFF.

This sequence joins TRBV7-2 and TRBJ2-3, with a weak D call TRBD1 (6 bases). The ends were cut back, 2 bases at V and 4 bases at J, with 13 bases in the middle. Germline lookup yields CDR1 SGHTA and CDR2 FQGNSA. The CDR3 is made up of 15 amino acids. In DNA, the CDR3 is TGTGCCAGCAGCTTACAGGGGAAAAGCCCAGATACGCAGTATTTT. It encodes CASSLQGKSPDTQYF.

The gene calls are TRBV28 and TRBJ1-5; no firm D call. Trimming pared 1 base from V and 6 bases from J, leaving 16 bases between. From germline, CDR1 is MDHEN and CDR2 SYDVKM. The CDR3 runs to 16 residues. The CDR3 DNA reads TGTGCCAGCAGTTTATCGGGCTTCTGGAGGCGTCAGCCCCAGCATTTT. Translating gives CASSLSGFWRRQPQHF.

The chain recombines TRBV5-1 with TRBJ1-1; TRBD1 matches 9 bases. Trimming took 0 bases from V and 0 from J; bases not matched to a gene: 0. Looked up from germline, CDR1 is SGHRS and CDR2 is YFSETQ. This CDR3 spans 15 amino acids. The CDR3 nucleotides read TGCGCCAGCAGCTTGGGACAGGGGGTGAACACTGAAGCTTTCTTT. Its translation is CASSLGQGVNTEAFF.

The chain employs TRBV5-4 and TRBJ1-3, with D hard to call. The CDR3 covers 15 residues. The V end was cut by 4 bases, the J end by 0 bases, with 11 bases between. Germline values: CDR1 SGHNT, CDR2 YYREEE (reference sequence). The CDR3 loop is CASSVSGGSGNTIYF. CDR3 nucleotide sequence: TGTGCCAGCAGCGTCTCAGGTGGCTCTGGAAACACCATATATTTT.

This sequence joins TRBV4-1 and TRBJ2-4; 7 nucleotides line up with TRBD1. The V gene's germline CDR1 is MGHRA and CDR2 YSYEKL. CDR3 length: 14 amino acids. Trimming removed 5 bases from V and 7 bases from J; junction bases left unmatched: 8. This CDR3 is CASSSRQGVNIQYF. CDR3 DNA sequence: TGCGCCAGCAGCAGCCGACAGGGTGTTAACATTCAGTACTTC.

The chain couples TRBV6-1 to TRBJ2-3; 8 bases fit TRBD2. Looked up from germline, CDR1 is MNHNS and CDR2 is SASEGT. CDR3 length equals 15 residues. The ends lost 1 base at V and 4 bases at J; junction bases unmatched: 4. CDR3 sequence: CASSEVERGSDTQYF. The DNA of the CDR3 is TGTGCCAGCAGTGAAGTGGAGCGGGGGTCAGATACGCAGTATTTT.

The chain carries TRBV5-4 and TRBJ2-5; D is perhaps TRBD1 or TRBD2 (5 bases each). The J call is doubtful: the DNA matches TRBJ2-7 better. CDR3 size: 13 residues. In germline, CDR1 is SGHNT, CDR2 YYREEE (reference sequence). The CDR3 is CASSEGTLGEQYF. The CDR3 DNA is TGTGCCAGCAGCGAAGGGACCCTAGGCGAGCAGTACTTC.

Here the CDR3 DNA reads TGTGCCAGCAGCGTAGCTACGGGCGGGAGTAAGACCCAGTACTTC. Translated: CASSVATGGSKTQYF. The rearrangement links TRBV9 to TRBJ2-5; 7 bases align to TRBD2. Germline V CDR1 and CDR2: SGDLS, YYNGEE. V was clipped by 0 bases and J by 6 bases; unmatched bases: 8. The CDR3 has 15 amino acids.

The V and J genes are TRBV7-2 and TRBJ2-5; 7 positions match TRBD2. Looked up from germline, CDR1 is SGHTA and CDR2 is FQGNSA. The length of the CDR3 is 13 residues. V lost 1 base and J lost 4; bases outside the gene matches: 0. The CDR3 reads CASSLGGGETQYF. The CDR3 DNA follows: TGTGCCAGCAGCTTAGGGGGGGGAGAGACCCAGTACTTC.

CDR3 sequence reads: CASSLGRGPTTGELFF. In DNA, the CDR3 is TGTGCCAGCAGCTTAGGAAGGGGGCCTACCACCGGGGAGCTGTTTTTT. This sequence joins TRBV7-6 and TRBJ2-2; TRBD1 matches at 7 bases. Trimming at V came to 1 base and at J to 4 bases, leaving 6 bases not matched to a gene. The CDR3 consists of 16 residues. The germline V gene encodes CDR1 SGHVS and CDR2 FNYEAQ.

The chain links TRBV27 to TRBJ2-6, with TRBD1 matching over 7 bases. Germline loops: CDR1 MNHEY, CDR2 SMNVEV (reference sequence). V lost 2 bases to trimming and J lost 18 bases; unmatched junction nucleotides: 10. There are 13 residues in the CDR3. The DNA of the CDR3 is TGTGCCAGCAGTTTAAGGTATGGGGACAGAACGACTTTC. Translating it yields CASSLRYGDRTTF.

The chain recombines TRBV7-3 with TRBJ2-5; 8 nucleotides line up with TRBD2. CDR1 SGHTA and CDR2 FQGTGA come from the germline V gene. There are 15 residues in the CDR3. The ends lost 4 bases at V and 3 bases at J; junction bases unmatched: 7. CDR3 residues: CASSSGTSGKETQYF. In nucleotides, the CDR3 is TGTGCCAGCAGCTCCGGTACTAGCGGAAAAGAGACCCAGTACTTC.

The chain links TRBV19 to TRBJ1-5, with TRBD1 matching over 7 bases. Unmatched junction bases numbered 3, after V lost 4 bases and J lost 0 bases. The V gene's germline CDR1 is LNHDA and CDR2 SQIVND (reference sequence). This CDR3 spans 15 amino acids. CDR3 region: CASSRTGYSNQPQHF. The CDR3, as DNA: TGTGCCAGTAGTAGGACAGGATATAGCAATCAGCCCCAGCATTTT.

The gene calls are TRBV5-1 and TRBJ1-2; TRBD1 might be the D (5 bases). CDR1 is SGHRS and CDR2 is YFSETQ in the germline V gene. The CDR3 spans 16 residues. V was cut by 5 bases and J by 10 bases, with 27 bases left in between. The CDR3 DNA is TGCGCCAGCAGACCTAACCCCGGGGCAGGCGGGTCTCACTACACCTTC. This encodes CASRPNPGAGGSHYTF.

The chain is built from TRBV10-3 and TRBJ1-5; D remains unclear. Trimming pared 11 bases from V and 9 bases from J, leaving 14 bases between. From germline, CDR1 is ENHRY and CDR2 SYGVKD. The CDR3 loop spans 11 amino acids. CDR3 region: CARREDRPQHF. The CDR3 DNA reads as TGTGCCCGGAGGGAGGATCGGCCCCAGCATTTT.

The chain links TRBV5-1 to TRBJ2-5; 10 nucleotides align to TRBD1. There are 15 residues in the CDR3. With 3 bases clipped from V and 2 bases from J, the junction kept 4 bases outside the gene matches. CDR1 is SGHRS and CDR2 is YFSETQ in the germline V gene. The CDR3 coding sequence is TGCGCCAGCAGCTCTTGGGGACAGGGGCAAGAGACCCAGTACTTC. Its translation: CASSSWGQGQETQYF.

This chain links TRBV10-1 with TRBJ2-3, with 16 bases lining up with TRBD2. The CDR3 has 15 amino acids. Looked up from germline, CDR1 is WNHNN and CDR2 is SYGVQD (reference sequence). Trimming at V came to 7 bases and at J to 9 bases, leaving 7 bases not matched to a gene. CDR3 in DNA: TGCGCCAGCAACCCGGGACTAGCGGGGGGGCCGACGCAGTATTTT. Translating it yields CASNPGLAGGPTQYF.

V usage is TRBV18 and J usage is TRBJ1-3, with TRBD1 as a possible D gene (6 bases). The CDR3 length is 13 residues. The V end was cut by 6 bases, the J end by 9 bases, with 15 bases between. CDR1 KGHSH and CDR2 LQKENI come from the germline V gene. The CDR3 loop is CASSEGVMSTIYF. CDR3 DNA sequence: TGTGCCAGCTCGGAGGGGGTGATGAGCACCATATATTTT.

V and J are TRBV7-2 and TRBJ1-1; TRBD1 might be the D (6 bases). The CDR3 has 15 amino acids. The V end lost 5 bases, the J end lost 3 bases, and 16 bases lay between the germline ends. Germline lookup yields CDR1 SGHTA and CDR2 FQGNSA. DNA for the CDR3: TGTGCCAGCAGCATGTTCAGGGGAGGGGACACTGAAGCTTTCTTT. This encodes CASSMFRGGDTEAFF.

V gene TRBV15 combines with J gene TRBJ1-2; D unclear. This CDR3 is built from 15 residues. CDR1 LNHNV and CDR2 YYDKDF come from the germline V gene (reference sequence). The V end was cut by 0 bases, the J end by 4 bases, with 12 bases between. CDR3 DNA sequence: TGTGCCACCAGCAGAGATAATCTCCTGGGCTATGGCTACACCTTC. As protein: CATSRDNLLGYGYTF.

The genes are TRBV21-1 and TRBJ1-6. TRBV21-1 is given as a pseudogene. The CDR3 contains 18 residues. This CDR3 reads CASSNTGLNRSYNSPLHF. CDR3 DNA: TGTGCCAGCAGCAACACTGGACTTAATCGGTCCTATAATTCACCCCTCCACTTT.

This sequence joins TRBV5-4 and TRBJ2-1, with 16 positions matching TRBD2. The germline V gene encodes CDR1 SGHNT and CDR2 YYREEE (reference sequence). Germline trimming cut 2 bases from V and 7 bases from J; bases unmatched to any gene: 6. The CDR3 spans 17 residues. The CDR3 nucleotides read TGTGCCAGCAGCTTTCCCGGGACTAGCGGGAGGGGTAATGAGCAGTTCTTC. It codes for CASSFPGTSGRGNEQFF.

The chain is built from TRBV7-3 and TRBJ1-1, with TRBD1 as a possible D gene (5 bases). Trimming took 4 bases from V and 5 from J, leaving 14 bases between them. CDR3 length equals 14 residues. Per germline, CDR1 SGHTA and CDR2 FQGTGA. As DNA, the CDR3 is TGTGCCAGCAGCTATGCAGGGATAGGAACTGAAGCTTTCTTT. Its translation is CASSYAGIGTEAFF. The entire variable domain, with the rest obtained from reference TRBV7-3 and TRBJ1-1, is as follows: GAGVSQTPSNKVTEKGKYVELRCDPISGHTALYWYRQSLGQGPEFLIYFQGTGAADDSGLPNDRFFAVRPEGSVSTLKIQRTERGDSAVYLCASSYAGIGTEAFFGQGTRLTVV.